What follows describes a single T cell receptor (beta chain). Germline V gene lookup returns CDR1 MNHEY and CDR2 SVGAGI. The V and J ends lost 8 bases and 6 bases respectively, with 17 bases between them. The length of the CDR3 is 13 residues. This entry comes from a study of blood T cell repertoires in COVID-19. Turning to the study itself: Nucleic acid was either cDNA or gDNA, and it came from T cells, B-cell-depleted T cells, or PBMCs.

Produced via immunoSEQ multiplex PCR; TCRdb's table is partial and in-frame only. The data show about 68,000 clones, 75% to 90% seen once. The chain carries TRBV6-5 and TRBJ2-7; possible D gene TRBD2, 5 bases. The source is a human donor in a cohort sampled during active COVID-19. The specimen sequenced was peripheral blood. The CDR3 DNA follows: TGTGCCAGCTCGGTTCGGGGTTTACCCGAGCAGTACTTC. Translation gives CASSVRGLPEQYF.